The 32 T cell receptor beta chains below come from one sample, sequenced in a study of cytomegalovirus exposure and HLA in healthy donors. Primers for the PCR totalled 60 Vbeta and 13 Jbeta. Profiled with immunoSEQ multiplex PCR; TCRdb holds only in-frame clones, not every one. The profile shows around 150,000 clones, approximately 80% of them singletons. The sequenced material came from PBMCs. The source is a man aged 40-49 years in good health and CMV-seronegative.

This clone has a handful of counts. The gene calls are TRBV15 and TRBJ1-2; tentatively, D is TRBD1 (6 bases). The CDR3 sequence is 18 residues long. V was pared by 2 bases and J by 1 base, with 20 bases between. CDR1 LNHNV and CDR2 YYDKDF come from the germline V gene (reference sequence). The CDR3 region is CATSRSYGGGAGNYGYTF. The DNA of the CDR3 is TGTGCCACCAGCAGATCATACGGCGGGGGGGCGGGTAACTATGGCTACACCTTC.

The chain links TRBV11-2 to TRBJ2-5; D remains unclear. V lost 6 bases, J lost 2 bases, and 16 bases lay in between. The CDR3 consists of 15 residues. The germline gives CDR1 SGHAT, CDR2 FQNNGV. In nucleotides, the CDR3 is TGTGCCAGCAGACCATTCTACGGAGAACAAGAGACCCAGTACTTC. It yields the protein CASRPFYGEQETQYF.

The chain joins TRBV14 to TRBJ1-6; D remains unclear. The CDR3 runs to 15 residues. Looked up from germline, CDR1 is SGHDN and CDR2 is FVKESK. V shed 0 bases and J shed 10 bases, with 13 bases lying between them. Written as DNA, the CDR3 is TGTGCCAGCAGCCAAGATCGGGGAATAGCCTCACCCCTCCACTTT. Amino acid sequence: CASSQDRGIASPLHF.

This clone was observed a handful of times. The CDR3 sequence is CASSKLGILYGYTF. For the CDR3, the DNA is TGCGCCAGCAGCAAACTCGGGATTCTTTATGGCTACACCTTC. The chain uses TRBV10-1 and TRBJ1-2; no clear D gene. V shed 6 bases and J shed 5 bases, with 16 bases lying between them. The CDR3 runs 14 residues. Germline lookup yields CDR1 WNHNN and CDR2 SYGVQD (reference sequence).

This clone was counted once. CDR3 coding DNA: TGTGCCAGCAGTTTATCCGGGACAGGGGGGGAGCAGTACTTC. This translates into CASSLSGTGGEQYF. V is TRBV28 and J is TRBJ2-7, with 11 bases aligning to TRBD1. The trim removed 1 base at V and 7 bases at J, leaving 3 bases unmatched. The CDR3 sequence is 14 residues long. Germline V gene lookup returns CDR1 MDHEN and CDR2 SYDVKM.

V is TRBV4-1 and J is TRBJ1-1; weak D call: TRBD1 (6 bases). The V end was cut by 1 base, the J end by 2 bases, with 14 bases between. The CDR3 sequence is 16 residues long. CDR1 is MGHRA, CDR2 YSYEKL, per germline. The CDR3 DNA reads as TGCGCCAGCAGCCAAGCTAACAGGGTGTTAAACACTGAAGCTTTCTTT. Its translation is CASSQANRVLNTEAFF.

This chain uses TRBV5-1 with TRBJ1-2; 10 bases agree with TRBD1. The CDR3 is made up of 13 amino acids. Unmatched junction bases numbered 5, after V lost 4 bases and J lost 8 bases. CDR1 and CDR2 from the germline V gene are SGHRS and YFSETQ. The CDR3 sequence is CASSLTGGNGYTF. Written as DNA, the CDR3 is TGCGCCAGCAGCCTGACAGGGGGCAACGGCTACACCTTC.

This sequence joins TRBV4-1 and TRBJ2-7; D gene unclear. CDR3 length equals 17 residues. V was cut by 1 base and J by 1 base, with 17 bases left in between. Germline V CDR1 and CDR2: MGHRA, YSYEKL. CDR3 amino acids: CASSQGFGPGYSYEQYF. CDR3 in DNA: TGCGCCAGCAGCCAAGGGTTCGGTCCAGGTTATTCCTACGAGCAGTACTTC.

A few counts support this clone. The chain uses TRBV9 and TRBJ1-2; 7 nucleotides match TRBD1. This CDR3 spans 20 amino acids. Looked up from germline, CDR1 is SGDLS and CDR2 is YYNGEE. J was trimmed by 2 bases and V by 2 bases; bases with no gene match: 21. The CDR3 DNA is TGTGCCAGCAGCGTCCCCTCGGGGGCGAAGGCGGCAGGGGGGAACTATGGCTACACCTTC. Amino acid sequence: CASSVPSGAKAAGGNYGYTF.

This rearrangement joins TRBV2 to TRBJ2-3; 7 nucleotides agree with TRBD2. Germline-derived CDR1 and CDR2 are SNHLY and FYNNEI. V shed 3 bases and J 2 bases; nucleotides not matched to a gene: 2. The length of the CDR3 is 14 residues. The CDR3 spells CASSEGRATDTQYF. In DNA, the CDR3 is TGTGCCAGCAGTGAGGGGAGGGCCACAGATACGCAGTATTTT. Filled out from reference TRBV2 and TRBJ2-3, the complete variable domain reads EPEVTQTPSHQVTQMGQEVILRCVPISNHLYFYWYRQILGQKVEFLVSFYNNEISEKSEIFDDQFSVERPDGSNFTLKIRSTKLEDSAMYFCASSEGRATDTQYFGPGTRLTVL.

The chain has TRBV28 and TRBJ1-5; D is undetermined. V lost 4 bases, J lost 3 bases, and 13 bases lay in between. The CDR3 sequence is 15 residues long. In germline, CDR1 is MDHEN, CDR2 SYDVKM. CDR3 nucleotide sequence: TGTGCCAGCAGTTCCAAAAACCGGGTCAATCAGCCCCAGCATTTT. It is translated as CASSSKNRVNQPQHF.

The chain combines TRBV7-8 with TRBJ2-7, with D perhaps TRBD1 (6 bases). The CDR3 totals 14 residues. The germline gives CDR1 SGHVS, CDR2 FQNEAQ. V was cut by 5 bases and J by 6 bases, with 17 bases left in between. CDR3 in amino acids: CASSPTDSASEQYF. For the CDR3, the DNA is TGTGCCAGCAGCCCTACGGACAGTGCAAGCGAGCAGTACTTC.

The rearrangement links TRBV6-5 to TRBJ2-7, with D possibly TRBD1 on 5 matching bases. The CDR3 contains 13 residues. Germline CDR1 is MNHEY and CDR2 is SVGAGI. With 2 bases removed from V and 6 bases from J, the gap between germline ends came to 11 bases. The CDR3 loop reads CASSYEQGAEQYF. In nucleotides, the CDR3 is TGTGCCAGCAGTTACGAGCAGGGTGCCGAGCAGTACTTC.

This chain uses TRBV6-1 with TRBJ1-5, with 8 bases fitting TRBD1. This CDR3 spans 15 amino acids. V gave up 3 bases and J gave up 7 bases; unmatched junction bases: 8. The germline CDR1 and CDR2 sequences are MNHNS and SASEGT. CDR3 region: CASSDPTGEGQPQHF. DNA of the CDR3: TGTGCCAGCAGTGACCCGACAGGGGAGGGGCAGCCCCAGCATTTT.

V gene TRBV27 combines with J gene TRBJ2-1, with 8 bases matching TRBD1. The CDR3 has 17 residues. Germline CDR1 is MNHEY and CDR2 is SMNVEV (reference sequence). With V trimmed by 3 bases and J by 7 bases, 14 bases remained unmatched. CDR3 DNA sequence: TGTGCCAGCAGTTTGATCGTGGTTTCCGGACAGGGAAATGAGCAGTTCTTC. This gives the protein CASSLIVVSGQGNEQFF.

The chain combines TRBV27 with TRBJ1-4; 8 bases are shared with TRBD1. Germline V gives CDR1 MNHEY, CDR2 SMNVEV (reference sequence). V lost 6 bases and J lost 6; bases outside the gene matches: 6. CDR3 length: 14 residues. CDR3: CASSYRGMDEKLFF. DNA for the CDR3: TGTGCCAGCAGCTACAGGGGGATGGATGAAAAACTGTTTTTT.

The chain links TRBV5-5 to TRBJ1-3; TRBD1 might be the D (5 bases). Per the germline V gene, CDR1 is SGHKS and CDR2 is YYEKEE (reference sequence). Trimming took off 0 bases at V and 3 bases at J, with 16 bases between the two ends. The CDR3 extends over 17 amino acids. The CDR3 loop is CASSLAPRGEDGNTIYF. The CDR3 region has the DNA TGTGCCAGCAGCTTGGCCCCAAGAGGGGAGGATGGAAACACCATATATTTT.

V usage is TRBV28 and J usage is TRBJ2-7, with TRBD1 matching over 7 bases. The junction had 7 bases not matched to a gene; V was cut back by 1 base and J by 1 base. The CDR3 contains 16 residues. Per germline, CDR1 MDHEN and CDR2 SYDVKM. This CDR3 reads CASSLYPGQLSYEQYF. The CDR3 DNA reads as TGTGCCAGCAGTTTATATCCGGGACAGCTATCCTACGAGCAGTACTTC.

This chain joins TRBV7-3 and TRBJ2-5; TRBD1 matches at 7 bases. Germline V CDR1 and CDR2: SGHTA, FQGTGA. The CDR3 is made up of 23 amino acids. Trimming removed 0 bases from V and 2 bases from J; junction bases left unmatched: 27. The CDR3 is CASSLTAGTAPFFGVPPQETQYF. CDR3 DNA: TGTGCCAGCAGCTTAACCGCCGGGACAGCGCCCTTCTTTGGGGTCCCACCGCAAGAGACCCAGTACTTC. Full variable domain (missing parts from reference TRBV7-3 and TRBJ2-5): GAGVSQTPSNKVTEKGKYVELRCDPISGHTALYWYRQSLGQGPEFLIYFQGTGAADDSGLPNDRFFAVRPEGSVSTLKIQRTERGDSAVYLCASSLTAGTAPFFGVPPQETQYFGPGTRLLVL.

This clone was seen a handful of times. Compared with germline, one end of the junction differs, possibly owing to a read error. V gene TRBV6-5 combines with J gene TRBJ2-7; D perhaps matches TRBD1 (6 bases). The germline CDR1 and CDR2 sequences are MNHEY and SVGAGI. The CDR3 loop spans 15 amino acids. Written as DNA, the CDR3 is TGTGCCATCAGTGGAACTCGGGACAAGGACTACGAGCAGTACTTC. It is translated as CAISGTRDKDYEQYF.

CDR3 in amino acids: CASSLREGNSYEQYF. CDR3 nucleotide sequence: TGCGCCAGCAGCCTTCGAGAGGGAAACTCCTACGAGCAGTACTTC. The genes are TRBV4-1 and TRBJ2-5; a weak D match, TRBD2 (5 bases). Near its end, the DNA agrees better with TRBJ2-7, so the J call may be wrong. The CDR3 has 15 residues. The V gene's germline CDR1 is MGHRA and CDR2 YSYEKL.

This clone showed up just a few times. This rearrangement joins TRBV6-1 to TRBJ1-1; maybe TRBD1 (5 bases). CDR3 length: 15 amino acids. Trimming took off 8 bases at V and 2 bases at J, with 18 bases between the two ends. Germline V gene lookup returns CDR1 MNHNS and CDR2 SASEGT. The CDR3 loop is CASGGDMTINTEAFF. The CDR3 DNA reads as TGTGCCAGCGGGGGGGATATGACTATAAACACTGAAGCTTTCTTT.

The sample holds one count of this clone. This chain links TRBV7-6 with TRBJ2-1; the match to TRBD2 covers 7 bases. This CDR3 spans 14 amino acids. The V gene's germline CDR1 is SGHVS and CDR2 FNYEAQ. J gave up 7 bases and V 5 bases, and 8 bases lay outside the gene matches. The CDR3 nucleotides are TGTGCCAGCAGCGACGGGACTATGAGAAATGAGCAGTTCTTC. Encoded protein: CASSDGTMRNEQFF.

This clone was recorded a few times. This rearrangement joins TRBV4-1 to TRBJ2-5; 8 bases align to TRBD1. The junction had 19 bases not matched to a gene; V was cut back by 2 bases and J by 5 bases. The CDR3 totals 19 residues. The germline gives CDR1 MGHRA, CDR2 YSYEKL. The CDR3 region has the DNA TGCGCCAGCAGCCAACTCACTTGGGCTCCAGGGGGCCGGTCCGAGACCCAGTACTTC. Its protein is CASSQLTWAPGGRSETQYF.

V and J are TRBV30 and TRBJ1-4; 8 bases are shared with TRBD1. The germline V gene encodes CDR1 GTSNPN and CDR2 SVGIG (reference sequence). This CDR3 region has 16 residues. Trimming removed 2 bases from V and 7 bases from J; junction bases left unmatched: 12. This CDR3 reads CAWSPKTRTGTEKLFF. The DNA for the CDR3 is TGTGCCTGGAGTCCCAAGACCCGGACAGGGACTGAAAAACTGTTTTTT.

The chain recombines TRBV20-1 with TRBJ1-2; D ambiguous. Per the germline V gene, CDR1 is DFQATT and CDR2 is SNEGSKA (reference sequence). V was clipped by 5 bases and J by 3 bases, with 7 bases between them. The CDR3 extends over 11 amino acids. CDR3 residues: CSAEVDYGYTF. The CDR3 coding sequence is TGCAGTGCTGAGGTGGACTATGGCTACACCTTC.

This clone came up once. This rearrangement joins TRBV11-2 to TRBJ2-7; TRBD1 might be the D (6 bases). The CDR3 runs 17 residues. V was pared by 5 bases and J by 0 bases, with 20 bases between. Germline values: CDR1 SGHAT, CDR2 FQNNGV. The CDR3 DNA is TGTGCCAGCAGCCCTGTATTCACCGGGACAAACTCCTACGAGCAGTACTTC. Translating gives CASSPVFTGTNSYEQYF.

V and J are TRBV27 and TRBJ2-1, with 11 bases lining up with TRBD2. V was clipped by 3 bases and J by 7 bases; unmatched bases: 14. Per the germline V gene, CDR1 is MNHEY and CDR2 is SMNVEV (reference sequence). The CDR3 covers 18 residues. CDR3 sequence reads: CASSFWGLAGGRGNEQFF. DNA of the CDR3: TGTGCCAGCAGTTTCTGGGGGCTAGCGGGAGGAAGGGGTAATGAGCAGTTCTTC.

The CDR3 coding sequence is TGTGCCAGCAGCTTGATCGTGGGTTCAGCGGTATCACCCCTCCACTTT. Its translation: CASSLIVGSAVSPLHF. V gene TRBV5-8 combines with J gene TRBJ1-6; no definite D call. Germline V lookup: CDR1 SGHTS, CDR2 YDEGEE. Trimming shortened V by 1 base and J by 10 bases, and 18 bases separated the two germline ends. The CDR3 sequence is 16 residues long.

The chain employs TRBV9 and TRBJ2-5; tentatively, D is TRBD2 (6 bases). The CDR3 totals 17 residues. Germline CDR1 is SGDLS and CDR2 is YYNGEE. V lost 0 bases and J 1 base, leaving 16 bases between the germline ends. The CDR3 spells CASSVGGGAPSQETQYF. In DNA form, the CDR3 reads TGTGCCAGCAGCGTAGGGGGCGGGGCCCCCTCCCAAGAGACCCAGTACTTC.

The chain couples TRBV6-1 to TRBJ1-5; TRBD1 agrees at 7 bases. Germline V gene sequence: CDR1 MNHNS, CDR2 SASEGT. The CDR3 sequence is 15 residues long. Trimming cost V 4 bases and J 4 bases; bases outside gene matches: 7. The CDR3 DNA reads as TGTGCCAGCAGTGTGGGACAGCTACCTAATCAGCCCCAGCATTTT. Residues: CASSVGQLPNQPQHF.

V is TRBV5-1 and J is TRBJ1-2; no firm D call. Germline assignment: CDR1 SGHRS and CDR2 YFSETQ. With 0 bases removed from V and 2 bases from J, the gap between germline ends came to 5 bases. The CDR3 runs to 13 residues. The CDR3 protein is CASSLEENYGYTF. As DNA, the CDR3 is TGCGCCAGCAGCTTGGAGGAGAACTATGGCTACACCTTC.